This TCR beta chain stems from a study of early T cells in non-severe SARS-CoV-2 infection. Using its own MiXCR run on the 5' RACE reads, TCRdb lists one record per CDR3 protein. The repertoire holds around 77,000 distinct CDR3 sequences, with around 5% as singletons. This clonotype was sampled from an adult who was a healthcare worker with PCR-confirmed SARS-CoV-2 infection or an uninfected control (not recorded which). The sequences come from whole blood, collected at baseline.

CDR3 in DNA: TGCAGTGCTGTACTAGCGGGAGGAAGCAATGAGCAGTTCTTC. It codes for CSAVLAGGSNEQFF. The chain uses TRBV20-1 and TRBJ2-1, with 12 bases identical to TRBD2. V shed 5 bases, J shed 6 bases, and the junction held 5 bases outside the gene matches. The CDR3 contains 14 residues. Germline assignment: CDR1 DFQATT and CDR2 SNEGSKA (reference sequence).